This entry features one TCR beta chain sequence. Here immunoSEQ multiplex PCR was the method, and the copy in TCRdb shows in-frame clones only, minus some. The table has about 12,000 clones, 30% to 35% seen once; the top ten hold 3% to 3.5%. The researchers put around 200,000 CFSE-labeled responder cells into plates with around 200,000 irradiated, violet-dye-labeled stimulator cells. CFSE-low proliferating responders, CD3+CD4+ and CD3+CD8+, were sorted post-reaction. The data belong to a study of graft-versus-host responses after intestinal transplantation. Study in general: Recipients got multivisceral, liver-intestinal, or isolated intestinal transplants. Every one of the recipients received anti-thymocyte globulin induction and afterwards took tacrolimus and steroids for approximately three years.

J lost 9 bases, V lost 0 bases, and 4 bases had no gene match. The germline V gene has CDR1 MRHNA and CDR2 SNTAGT. CDR3 size: 15 residues. V and J are TRBV6-4 and TRBJ2-1, with 11 bases lining up with TRBD2. The specimen was alloreactive CD8+ T cells from a mixed lymphocyte reaction culture, collected before intestinal transplant. Subset here: CFSE-low proliferating T cells sorted from roughly six-day pre-transplant mixed lymphocyte reaction (GvH or HvG direction). The receptor comes from a human patient who received an intestinal transplant. The CDR3 DNA reads as TGTGCCAGCAGTGACTCGACTAGCGGGAAGGGTGAGCAGTTCTTC. Its protein is CASSDSTSGKGEQFF.